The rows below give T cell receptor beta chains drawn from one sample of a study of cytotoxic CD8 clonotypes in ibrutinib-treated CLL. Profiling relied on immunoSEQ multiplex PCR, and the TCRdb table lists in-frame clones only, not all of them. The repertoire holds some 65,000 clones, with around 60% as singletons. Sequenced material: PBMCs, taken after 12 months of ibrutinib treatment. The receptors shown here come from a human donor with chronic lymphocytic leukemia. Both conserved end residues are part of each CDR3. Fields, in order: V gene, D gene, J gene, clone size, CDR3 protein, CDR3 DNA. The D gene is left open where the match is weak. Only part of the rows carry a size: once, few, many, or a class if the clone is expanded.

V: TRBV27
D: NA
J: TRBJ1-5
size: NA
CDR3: CASSSRGGRRSNQPQHF
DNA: TGTGCCAGCAGTTCCCGAGGGGGTAGGCGAAGCAATCAGCCCCAGCATTTT

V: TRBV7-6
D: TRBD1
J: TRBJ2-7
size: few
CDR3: CASSPMPGQGEREQYF
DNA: TGTGCCAGCAGTCCGATGCCGGGACAGGGGGAACGCGAGCAGTACTTC

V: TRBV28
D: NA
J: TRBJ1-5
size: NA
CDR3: CASSFNQGGVSNQPQHF
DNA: TGTGCCAGCAGTTTCAACCAGGGAGGAGTCAGCAATCAGCCCCAGCATTTT

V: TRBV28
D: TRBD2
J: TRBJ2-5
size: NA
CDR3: CASSQPGLGMETQYF
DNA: TGTGCCAGCAGCCAACCGGGACTAGGTATGGAGACCCAGTACTTC

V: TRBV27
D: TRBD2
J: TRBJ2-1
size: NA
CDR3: CASRSWEGSYNEQFF
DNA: TGTGCCAGCAGGTCTTGGGAGGGATCCTACAATGAGCAGTTCTTC

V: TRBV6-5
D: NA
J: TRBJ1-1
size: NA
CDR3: CASKYGTANTEAFF
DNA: TGTGCCAGCAAGTACGGGACGGCGAACACTGAAGCTTTCTTT

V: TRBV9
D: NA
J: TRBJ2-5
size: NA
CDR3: CASSVEGGETQYF
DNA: TGTGCCAGCAGCGTAGAGGGTGGAGAGACCCAGTACTTC

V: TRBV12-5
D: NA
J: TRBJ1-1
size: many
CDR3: CASREGVNTEAFF
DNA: TGTGCTAGCAGGGAGGGAGTGAACACTGAAGCTTTCTTT

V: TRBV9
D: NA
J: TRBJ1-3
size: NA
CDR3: CASSVAIGNTIYF
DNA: TGTGCCAGCAGCGTAGCAATTGGAAACACCATATATTTT

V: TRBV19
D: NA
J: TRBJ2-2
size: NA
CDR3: CASKRSPSNTGELFF
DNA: TGTGCCAGTAAAAGATCCCCGTCGAACACCGGGGAGCTGTTTTTT

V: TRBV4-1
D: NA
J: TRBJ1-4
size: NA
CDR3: CASSQGSRGTNEKLFF
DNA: TGCGCCAGCAGCCAAGGTTCCCGGGGGACTAATGAAAAACTGTTTTTT

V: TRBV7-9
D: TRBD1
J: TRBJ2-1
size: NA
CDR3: CASSTRGQGAVTYNEQFF
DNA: TGTGCCAGCAGCACTAGGGGACAGGGGGCGGTCACCTACAATGAGCAGTTCTTC

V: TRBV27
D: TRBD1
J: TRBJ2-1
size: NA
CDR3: CASSSGTGSSSYNEQFF
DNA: TGTGCCAGCAGTTCTGGGACAGGGTCAAGCTCCTACAATGAGCAGTTCTTC

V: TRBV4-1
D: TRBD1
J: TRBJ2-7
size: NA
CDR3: CASSQDPSNSRGRWVYEQYF
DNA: TGCGCCAGCAGCCAAGACCCCTCGAATAGTAGGGGGCGATGGGTCTACGAGCAGTACTTC

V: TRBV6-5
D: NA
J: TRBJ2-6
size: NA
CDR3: CASTASGANVLTF
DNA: TGTGCCAGCACGGCCTCTGGGGCCAACGTCCTGACTTTC

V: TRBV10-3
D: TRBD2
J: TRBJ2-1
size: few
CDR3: CAISETSGINEQFF
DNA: TGTGCCATCAGCGAGACTAGCGGGATCAATGAGCAGTTCTTC

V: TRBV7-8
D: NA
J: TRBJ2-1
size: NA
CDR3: CASSLVRGYNEQFF
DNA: TGTGCCAGCAGCTTAGTCCGGGGCTACAATGAGCAGTTCTTC

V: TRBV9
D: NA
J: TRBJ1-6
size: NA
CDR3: CASSVGQGHSPLHF
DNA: TGTGCCAGCAGCGTAGGCCAGGGGCATTCACCCCTCCACTTT

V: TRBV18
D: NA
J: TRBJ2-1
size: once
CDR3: CASTGGYDEQFF
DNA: TGTGCCAGCACCGGGGGCTACGATGAGCAGTTCTTC

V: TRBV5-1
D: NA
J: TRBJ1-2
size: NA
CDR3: CASSLASWGGRFNYGYTF
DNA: TGCGCCAGCAGCTTGGCCTCTTGGGGAGGTCGGTTCAACTATGGCTACACCTTC

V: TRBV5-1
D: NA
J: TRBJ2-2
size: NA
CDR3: CASSSVRVGGELFF
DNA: TGCGCCAGCAGCTCTGTGAGGGTCGGCGGGGAGCTGTTTTTT

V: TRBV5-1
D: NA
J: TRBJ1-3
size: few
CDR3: CASSLGQASGNTIYF
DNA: TGCGCCAGCAGCTTGGGCCAGGCCTCTGGAAACACCATATATTTT

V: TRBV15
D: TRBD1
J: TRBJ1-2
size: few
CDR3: CATSPRTGGPGYTF
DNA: TGTGCCACCAGCCCCCGGACAGGGGGTCCTGGCTACACCTTC

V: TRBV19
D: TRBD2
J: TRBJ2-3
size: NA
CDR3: CASNLAGVSTDTQYF
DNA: TGTGCCAGTAATCTAGCGGGGGTTAGCACAGATACGCAGTATTTT

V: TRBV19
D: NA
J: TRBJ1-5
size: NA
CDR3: CASSIDRLRRQPQHF
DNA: TGTGCCAGTAGTATAGATCGCTTACGGCGTCAGCCCCAGCATTTT

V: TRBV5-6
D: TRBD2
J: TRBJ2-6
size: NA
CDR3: CASSAPGLGVSGANVLTF
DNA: TGTGCCAGCAGCGCTCCGGGACTAGGAGTTTCTGGGGCCAACGTCCTGACTTTC

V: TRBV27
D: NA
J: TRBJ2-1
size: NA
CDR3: CASSPGAGPNEQFF
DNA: TGTGCCAGCAGCCCCGGAGCGGGCCCCAATGAGCAGTTCTTC

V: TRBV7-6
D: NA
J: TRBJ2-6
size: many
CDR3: CASSLARGGSSGANVLTF
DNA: TGTGCCAGCAGCTTAGCGCGAGGAGGCAGCTCTGGGGCCAACGTCCTGACTTTC

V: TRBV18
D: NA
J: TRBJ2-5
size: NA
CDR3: CASGPIQETQYF
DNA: TGTGCCAGCGGACCCATCCAAGAGACCCAGTACTTC

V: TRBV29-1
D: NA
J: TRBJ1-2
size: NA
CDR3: CSVGSSAGYGYTF
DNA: TGCAGCGTTGGCTCTTCCGCGGGCTATGGCTACACCTTC

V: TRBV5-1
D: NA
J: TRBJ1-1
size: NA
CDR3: CASRGSGPMNTEAFF
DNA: TGCGCCAGTAGGGGTTCAGGGCCGATGAACACTGAAGCTTTCTTT

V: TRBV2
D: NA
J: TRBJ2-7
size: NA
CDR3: CASSDPEQYF
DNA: TGTGCCAGCAGTGACCCCGAGCAATACTTC

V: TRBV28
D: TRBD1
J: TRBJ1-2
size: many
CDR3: CASSWTGGVGTF
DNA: TGTGCCAGCAGTTGGACAGGTGGGGTCGGCACCTTC

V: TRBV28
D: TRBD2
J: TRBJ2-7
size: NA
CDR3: CASSGLADSYEQYF
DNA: TGTGCCAGCAGCGGACTAGCGGACTCCTACGAGCAGTACTTC

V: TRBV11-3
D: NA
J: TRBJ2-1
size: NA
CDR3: CASSRDRSYNEQFF
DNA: TGTGCCAGCAGTCGGGACCGCTCCTACAATGAGCAGTTCTTC

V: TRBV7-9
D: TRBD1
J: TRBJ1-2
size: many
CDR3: CASSLSQGAGGYTF
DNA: TGTGCCAGCAGCTTAAGCCAGGGGGCTGGCGGCTACACCTTC

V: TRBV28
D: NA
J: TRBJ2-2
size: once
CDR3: CASSSFRFLVTNNTGELFF
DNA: TGTGCCAGCAGTTCTTTTCGTTTCCTAGTGACCAACAACACCGGGGAGCTGTTTTTT

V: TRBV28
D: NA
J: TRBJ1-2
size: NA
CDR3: CASSLQVEGYTF
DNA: TGTGCCAGCAGTTTGCAGGTAGAGGGCTACACCTTC

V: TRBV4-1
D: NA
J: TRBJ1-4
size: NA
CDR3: CASSQDPGVRNEKLFF
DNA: TGCGCCAGCAGCCAAGACCCAGGGGTCCGAAATGAAAAACTGTTTTTT

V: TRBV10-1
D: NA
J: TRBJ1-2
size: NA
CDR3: CASSEGGVIGGYTF
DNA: TGCGCCAGCAGTGAGGGGGGAGTAATTGGTGGCTACACCTTC

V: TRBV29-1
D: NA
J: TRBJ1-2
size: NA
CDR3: CSVEQWAGENYGYTF
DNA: TGCAGCGTTGAGCAGTGGGCAGGGGAGAACTATGGCTACACCTTC

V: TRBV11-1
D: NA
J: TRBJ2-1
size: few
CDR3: CASKDSRRYNEQFF
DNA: TGTGCCAGCAAAGACAGTCGCAGGTACAATGAGCAGTTCTTC

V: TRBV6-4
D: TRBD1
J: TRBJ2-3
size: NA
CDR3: CASSAGTGFADTQYF
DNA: TGTGCCAGCAGTGCCGGGACAGGGTTTGCAGATACGCAGTATTTT

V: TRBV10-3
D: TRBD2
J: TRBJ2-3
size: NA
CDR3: CAMRPSSGGTDTQYF
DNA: TGTGCCATGCGGCCGAGTAGCGGGGGGACAGATACGCAGTATTTT

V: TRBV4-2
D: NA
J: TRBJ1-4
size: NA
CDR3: CASSQPTGSAKGRNNEKLFF
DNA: TGTGCCAGCAGCCAGCCTACAGGATCCGCAAAAGGCCGAAATAATGAAAAACTGTTTTTT

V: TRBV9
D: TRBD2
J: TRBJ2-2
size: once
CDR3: CASSVETSVNTGELFF
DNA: TGTGCCAGCAGCGTAGAAACTAGCGTGAACACCGGGGAGCTGTTTTTT

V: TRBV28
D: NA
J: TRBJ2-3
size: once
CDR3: CASSEDGPTDTQYF
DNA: TGTGCCAGCAGTGAGGATGGGCCCACAGATACGCAGTATTTT

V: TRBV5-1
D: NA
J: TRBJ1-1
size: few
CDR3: CASSFGLNTEAFF
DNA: TGCGCCAGCAGCTTCGGGTTGAACACTGAAGCTTTCTTT

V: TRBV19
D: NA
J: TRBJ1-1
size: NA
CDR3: CASRRRADTEAFF
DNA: TGTGCCAGCAGGCGCAGGGCGGACACTGAAGCTTTCTTT

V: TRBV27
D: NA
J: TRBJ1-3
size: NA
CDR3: CASKQGSVGNTIYF
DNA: TGTGCCAGCAAGCAGGGGAGCGTTGGAAACACCATATATTTT

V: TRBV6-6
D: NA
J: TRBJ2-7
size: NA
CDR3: CASSVRDSHEQYF
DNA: TGTGCCAGCAGTGTCCGGGACTCCCACGAGCAGTACTTC

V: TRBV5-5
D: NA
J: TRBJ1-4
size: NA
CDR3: CASSSSNEKLFF
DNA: TGTGCCAGCAGCTCGAGTAATGAAAAACTGTTTTTT

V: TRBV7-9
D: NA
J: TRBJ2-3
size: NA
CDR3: CASSLDQGPDTQYF
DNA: TGTGCCAGCAGCTTAGATCAGGGTCCAGATACGCAGTATTTT

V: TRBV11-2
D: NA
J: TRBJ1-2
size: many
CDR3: CASSLEGRANYGYTF
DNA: TGTGCCAGCAGCTTAGAAGGTCGGGCTAACTATGGCTACACCTTC

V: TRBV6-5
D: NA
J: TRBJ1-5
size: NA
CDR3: CASRFRGGNQPQHF
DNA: TGTGCCAGCAGATTCAGGGGTGGCAATCAGCCCCAGCATTTT

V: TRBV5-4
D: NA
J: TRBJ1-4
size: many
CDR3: CASSFRGSGEKLFF
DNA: TGTGCCAGCAGCTTTAGGGGATCAGGGGAAAAACTGTTTTTT

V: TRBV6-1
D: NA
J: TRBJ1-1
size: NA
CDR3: CASSPRGEAFF
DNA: TGTGCCAGCAGCCCCAGGGGTGAAGCTTTCTTT

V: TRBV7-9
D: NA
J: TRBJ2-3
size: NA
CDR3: CATPLAGTDTQYF
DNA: TGTGCCACCCCGCTGGCCGGGACGGATACGCAGTATTTT

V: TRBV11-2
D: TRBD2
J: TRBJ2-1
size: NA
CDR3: CASSLESLAANEQFF
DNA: TGTGCCAGCAGCTTAGAGTCACTAGCGGCTAATGAGCAGTTCTTC